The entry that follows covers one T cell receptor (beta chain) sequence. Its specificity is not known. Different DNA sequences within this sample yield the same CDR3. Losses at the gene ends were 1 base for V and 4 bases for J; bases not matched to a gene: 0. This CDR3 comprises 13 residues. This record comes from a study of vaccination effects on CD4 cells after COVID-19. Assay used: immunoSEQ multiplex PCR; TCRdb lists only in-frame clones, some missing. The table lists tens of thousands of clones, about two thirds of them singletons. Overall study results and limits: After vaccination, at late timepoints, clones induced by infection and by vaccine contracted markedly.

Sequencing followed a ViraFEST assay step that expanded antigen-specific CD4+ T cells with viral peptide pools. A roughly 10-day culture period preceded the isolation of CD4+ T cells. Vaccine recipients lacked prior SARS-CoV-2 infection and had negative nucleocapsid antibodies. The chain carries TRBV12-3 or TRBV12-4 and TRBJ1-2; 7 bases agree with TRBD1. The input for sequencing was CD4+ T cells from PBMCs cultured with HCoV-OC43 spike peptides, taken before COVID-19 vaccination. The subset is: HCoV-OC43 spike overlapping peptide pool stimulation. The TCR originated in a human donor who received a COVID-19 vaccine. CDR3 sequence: CASSLGQGYGYTF. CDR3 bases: TGTGCCAGCAGTTTAGGACAGGGCTATGGCTACACCTTC.